This entry lists 26 T cell receptor beta chains sequenced from one sample in a study of shared clonotypes between healthy human individuals. The repertoire was sequenced with immunoSEQ multiplex PCR; TCRdb's copy has only in-frame clones and lacks some. The table shows hundreds of thousands of clones, with approximately 80% occurring only once. The sample was PBMCs. These receptors came from a woman aged 40 to 49 in good health. Some clones in this sample may be carry-over from other donors' samples.

This clone has just one count. The chain recombines TRBV5-1 with TRBJ1-1; TRBD1 aligns across 7 bases. V was pared by 7 bases and J by 3 bases, with 9 bases of the junction left unmatched. Germline lookup yields CDR1 SGHRS and CDR2 YFSETQ. This CDR3 spans 14 amino acids. Here the CDR3 reads CASRPAGTDTEAFF. CDR3 in DNA: TGCGCCAGCCGCCCGGCGGGGACAGACACTGAAGCTTTCTTT.

The chain uses TRBV5-1 and TRBJ2-3; D is unresolved. V was shortened by 3 bases and J by 2 bases, with 13 bases between the two germline ends. The V gene's germline CDR1 is SGHRS and CDR2 YFSETQ. The CDR3 covers 15 residues. This CDR3 is CASSSLDAYTDTQYF. The CDR3 bases are TGCGCCAGCAGCTCCCTGGACGCCTACACAGATACGCAGTATTTT.

The gene calls are TRBV6-1 and TRBJ2-3; tentative D call: TRBD2 (5 bases). Germline values: CDR1 MNHNS, CDR2 SASEGT. CDR3 size: 14 residues. V lost 6 bases to trimming and J lost 2 bases, with 12 bases between them. The CDR3 DNA follows: TGTGCCAGCAGGGAGGCCGGGCCCACAGATACGCAGTATTTT. Its translation is CASREAGPTDTQYF.

This chain connects TRBV18 to TRBJ1-4; D is unresolved. Trimming took 0 bases from V and 4 from J, leaving 6 bases between them. The CDR3 contains 14 residues. The V gene's germline CDR1 is KGHSH and CDR2 LQKENI. The CDR3 bases are TGTGCCAGCTCACCACCATCTCTTAATGAAAAACTGTTTTTT. This translates into CASSPPSLNEKLFF.

About this clone itself: The sample carries other DNA sequences with the same CDR3. The rearrangement uses TRBV7-8 and TRBJ2-7; D not resolved. CDR3 length equals 13 residues. CDR1 and CDR2 (germline): SGHVS, FQNEAQ. Trimming shortened V by 5 bases and J by 5 bases, and 13 bases separated the two germline ends. For the CDR3, the DNA is TGTGCCAGCAGCCGCCGTGGACGAGACGAGCAGTACTTC. Encoded protein: CASSRRGRDEQYF. Full variable domain (rest looked up from reference TRBV7-8 and TRBJ2-7): GAGVSQSPRYKVAKRGQDVALRCDPISGHVSLFWYQQALGQGPEFLTYFQNEAQLDKSGLPSDRFFAERPEGSVSTLKIQRTQQEDSAVYLCASSRRGRDEQYFGPGTRLTVT.

This clone was counted only a few times. J is TRBJ1-2 and V is TRBV29-1; D unresolved. CDR1 is SQVTM, CDR2 ANQGSEA, per germline. V was shortened by 6 bases and J by 3 bases, with 14 bases between the two germline ends. The CDR3 covers 13 residues. This chain's CDR3 is CSVGMGSDYGYTF. The CDR3 DNA sequence: TGCAGCGTGGGGATGGGCTCGGACTATGGCTACACCTTC.

This clone was found a few times. The gene calls are TRBV18 and TRBJ2-7, with D tentatively TRBD1 or TRBD2 (5 bases each). Trimming removed 1 base at V and 5 bases at J, with 9 bases between. CDR3 size: 13 residues. Germline CDR1 and CDR2: KGHSH and LQKENI. The CDR3 reads CASSPQGRNEQYF. CDR3 coding DNA: TGTGCCAGCTCACCACAGGGACGGAACGAGCAGTACTTC.

The chain carries TRBV2 and TRBJ2-1; TRBD2 matches 8 bases. Trimming removed 5 bases from V and 2 bases from J; junction bases left unmatched: 8. Germline loops: CDR1 SNHLY, CDR2 FYNNEI. The CDR3 length is 16 residues. As DNA, the CDR3 is TGTGCCAGCAGTAGGGCCGGGACTAGTGCCTACAATGAGCAGTTCTTC. The encoded protein is CASSRAGTSAYNEQFF. The entire variable domain, with the rest obtained from reference TRBV2 and TRBJ2-1, is as follows: EPEVTQTPSHQVTQMGQEVILRCVPISNHLYFYWYRQILGQKVEFLVSFYNNEISEKSEIFDDQFSVERPDGSNFTLKIRSTKLEDSAMYFCASSRAGTSAYNEQFFGPGTRLTVL.

Concerning this clone itself: Given a much more abundant clone one base away, this may be a read error. This sample includes further DNA sequences coding for the same CDR3. V is TRBV6-4 and J is TRBJ2-1; 14 bases fit TRBD2. This CDR3 comprises 14 residues. Germline trimming cut 4 bases from V and 8 bases from J; bases unmatched to any gene: 1. Germline CDR1 and CDR2: MRHNA and SNTAGT. CDR3 sequence: CASSGGLAGDEQFF. CDR3 DNA: TGTGCCAGCAGTGGGGGACTAGCGGGAGATGAGCAGTTCTTC.

The chain joins TRBV7-2 to TRBJ2-7; D is unclear. The germline gives CDR1 SGHTA, CDR2 FQGNSA. The CDR3 contains 11 residues. The V gene lost 4 bases and the J gene lost 3 bases, with 4 bases spanning the gap. Here the CDR3 reads CASSYLYEQYF. CDR3 in DNA: TGTGCCAGCAGCTACCTCTACGAGCAGTACTTC.

The chain carries TRBV18 and TRBJ2-1, with 11 bases identical to TRBD2. The CDR3 extends over 16 amino acids. Germline CDR1 reads KGHSH; CDR2 reads LQKENI. Trimming removed 4 bases from V and 9 bases from J; junction bases left unmatched: 11. The CDR3 DNA sequence: TGTGCCAGCTCACATCCAGTAGCGGGAGGGGATGGTGAGCAGTTCTTC. Translation gives CASSHPVAGGDGEQFF.

Notes on this clone: A read error is possible here, since a much larger clone lies one base away. Distinct nucleotide sequences in the sample also encode this CDR3. This chain uses TRBV5-8 with TRBJ2-2, with 8 bases that match TRBD2. J lost 3 bases, V lost 4 bases, and 11 bases had no gene match. This CDR3 contains 17 residues. The V gene's germline CDR1 is SGHTS and CDR2 YDEGEE. Here the CDR3 reads CASSLVRGRTYTGELFF. In DNA form, the CDR3 reads TGTGCCAGCAGCCTGGTGCGCGGGAGGACGTACACCGGGGAGCTGTTTTTT.

The CDR3 DNA reads as TGTGCCAGCAGCGTCTACAGGGGCGTGGACACCGGGGAGCTGTTTTTT. Its protein product is CASSVYRGVDTGELFF. The gene calls are TRBV9 and TRBJ2-2; 7 nucleotides line up with TRBD1. Trimming at V came to 2 bases and at J to 3 bases, leaving 7 bases not matched to a gene. Germline values: CDR1 SGDLS, CDR2 YYNGEE. The CDR3 has 16 residues.

The gene calls are TRBV7-2 and TRBJ2-7; D gene unclear. V gave up 5 bases and J gave up 2 bases, with 10 bases separating them. This CDR3 contains 13 residues. Per the germline V gene, CDR1 is SGHTA and CDR2 is FQGNSA. This CDR3 reads CASSPIEPYEQYF. CDR3 DNA: TGTGCCAGCAGCCCCATTGAGCCCTACGAGCAGTACTTC.

J is TRBJ1-1 and V is TRBV5-1; D is unclear. Germline CDR1 SGHRS, CDR2 YFSETQ. This CDR3 is 14 amino acids long. Deletions cut 9 bases from V and 0 bases from J, with 15 bases between. The chain's CDR3 is CATAEAPMNTEAFF. The DNA of the CDR3 is TGCGCCACCGCGGAGGCGCCCATGAACACTGAAGCTTTCTTT.

The V and J genes are TRBV7-9 and TRBJ2-1, with D hard to call. Between the trimmed V and J ends, which lost 4 bases and 6 bases, there was a span of 7 bases. CDR1 is SEHNR, CDR2 FQNEAQ, per germline (reference sequence). This CDR3 region has 12 residues. DNA for the CDR3: TGTGCCAGCAGCTCAGCCTCCAATGAGCAGTTCTTC. Translated, it gives CASSSASNEQFF.

The genes are TRBV7-3 and TRBJ2-2; the D gene is possibly TRBD1 (5 bases). Germline CDR1 reads SGHTA; CDR2 reads FQGTGA. This CDR3 has 13 amino acids. V gave up 3 bases and J gave up 4 bases, with 6 bases separating them. This chain's CDR3 is CASSFDSTGELFF. The CDR3 nucleotides are TGTGCCAGCAGCTTTGACAGCACCGGGGAGCTGTTTTTT.

This clone has only one observation. The gene calls are TRBV11-2 and TRBJ2-3, with TRBD1 matching over 9 bases. The CDR3 extends over 13 amino acids. CDR1 SGHAT and CDR2 FQNNGV come from the germline V gene. V lost 5 bases and J lost 12; bases outside the gene matches: 9. The DNA of the CDR3 is TGTGCCAGCAGCCAAGACCGGGACAGGGTCCAGTATTTT. This codes for CASSQDRDRVQYF.

About this clone: One base separates it from a far larger clone, so it is likely a read error. The rearrangement links TRBV5-1 to TRBJ1-3, with D tentatively TRBD1 (6 bases). V was pared by 10 bases and J by 1 base, with 15 bases between. The germline V gene encodes CDR1 SGHRS and CDR2 YFSETQ. The CDR3 loop spans 14 amino acids. The chain's CDR3 is CASTRGASGNTIYF. CDR3 DNA: TGCGCCTCGACCCGGGGGGCATCTGGAAACACCATATATTTT. Together with reference TRBV5-1 and TRBJ1-3, the CDR3 gives the full variable domain: KAGVTQTPRYLIKTRGQQVTLSCSPISGHRSVSWYQQTPGQGLQFLFEYFSETQRNKGNFPGRFSGRQFSNSRSEMNVSTLELGDSALYLCASTRGASGNTIYFGEGSWLTVV.

The chain joins TRBV19 to TRBJ1-2; weak D call: TRBD1 (5 bases). V was clipped by 8 bases and J by 6 bases, with 19 bases between them. This CDR3 has 14 residues. Germline V gene sequence: CDR1 LNHDA, CDR2 SQIVND (reference sequence). The CDR3 spells CASVPRAGLDGYTF. As DNA, the CDR3 is TGTGCCAGTGTTCCGAGGGCAGGGCTCGATGGCTACACCTTC.

This clone came up a few times. A read error may explain this, as a much larger clone is one base away. V and J are TRBV28 and TRBJ2-7; 12 nucleotides align to TRBD2. Germline CDR1 MDHEN, CDR2 SYDVKM. The CDR3 extends over 17 amino acids. Losses at the gene ends were 4 bases for V and 0 bases for J; bases not matched to a gene: 7. CDR3 amino acids: CASSSGRTSGVSYEQYF. The CDR3, as DNA: TGTGCCAGCAGTTCTGGGAGGACTAGCGGGGTCTCCTACGAGCAGTACTTC.

This rearrangement joins TRBV2 to TRBJ2-7; a weak D match, TRBD1 (6 bases). V dropped 4 bases and J dropped 2 bases, with 12 bases sitting between them. CDR1 SNHLY and CDR2 FYNNEI come from the germline V gene. The CDR3 extends over 14 amino acids. The CDR3 bases are TGTGCCAGCAGTGGCAGGACAGAGCCCTACGAGCAGTACTTC. It yields the protein CASSGRTEPYEQYF. Full variable domain (remainder filled in from reference TRBV2 and TRBJ2-7): EPEVTQTPSHQVTQMGQEVILRCVPISNHLYFYWYRQILGQKVEFLVSFYNNEISEKSEIFDDQFSVERPDGSNFTLKIRSTKLEDSAMYFCASSGRTEPYEQYFGPGTRLTVT.

CDR3 in DNA: TGTGCCAGCAGCTTAAGCAGGGTACCTACCTACGAGCAGTACTTC. It specifies CASSLSRVPTYEQYF. The chain couples TRBV7-3 to TRBJ2-7; maybe TRBD1 (5 bases). V lost 1 base, J lost 2 bases, and 12 bases lay in between. CDR3 size: 15 residues. Germline values: CDR1 SGHTA, CDR2 FQGTGA.

Written as DNA, the CDR3 is TGTGCCAGCACCCCAATGGGGGGCCGGGAGACCCAGTACTTC. This sequence encodes CASTPMGGRETQYF. The V and J genes are TRBV6-6 and TRBJ2-5, with D perhaps matching TRBD1 or TRBD2 (6 bases each). CDR1 and CDR2 (germline): MNHNY, SVGAGI (reference sequence). The ends were cut back, 7 bases at V and 5 bases at J, with 17 bases in the middle. CDR3 length equals 14 residues.

The chain combines TRBV4-2 with TRBJ2-1; TRBD1 matches 7 bases. V was pared by 3 bases and J by 13 bases, with 6 bases of the junction left unmatched. This CDR3 spans 12 amino acids. Germline CDR1 LGHNA, CDR2 YNFKEQ. CDR3 region: CASSHGGTVQFF. CDR3 in DNA: TGTGCCAGCAGCCATGGTGGGACAGTTCAGTTCTTC.

Remarks on this clone: A read error likely explains this, since a far larger clone differs by one base. V and J are TRBV7-9 and TRBJ1-1; D is undetermined. Per germline, CDR1 SEHNR and CDR2 FQNEAQ (reference sequence). The CDR3 is 13 amino acids. Between the trimmed V and J ends, which lost 1 base and 4 bases, there was a span of 7 bases. CDR3 loop: CASSLGVSTEAFF. In nucleotides, the CDR3 is TGTGCCAGCAGCTTAGGTGTGAGCACTGAAGCTTTCTTT. Looking up the rest from reference TRBV7-9 and TRBJ1-1 gives the full variable domain: DTGVSQNPRHKITKRGQNVTFRCDPISEHNRLYWYRQTLGQGPEFLTYFQNEAQLEKSRLLSDRFSAERPKGSFSTLEIQRTEQGDSAMYLCASSLGVSTEAFFGQGTRLTVV.